This T cell receptor beta chain was recovered during a study of blood T cell repertoires in COVID-19. At the level of the study: Sample material is recorded as cDNA or gDNA derived from T cells, B-cell-depleted T cells, or PBMCs.

Repertoires were generated with immunoSEQ multiplex PCR, while TCRdb's copy carries only in-frame clones and drops some. Here the sample spans 200,000 to 300,000 clones, 70% to 90% being singletons. Cohorts were based on clinical histories the participants reported. Sequencing input: PBMCs or T cells enriched from blood (not recorded which). The sequence was collected from a woman aged 50 to 60 with acute COVID-19.

CDR3 loop: CASSSIIRVVQPQHF. For the CDR3, the DNA is TGTGCCAGCAGTTCTATTATCAGGGTGGTGCAGCCCCAGCATTTT. The V and J genes are TRBV6-2 or TRBV6-3 and TRBJ1-5; D is perhaps TRBD1 (5 bases). V lost 4 bases and J 7 bases, leaving 17 bases between the germline ends. Germline CDR1 reads MNHEY; CDR2 reads SVGEGT. The CDR3 runs 15 residues.